This T cell receptor (beta chain) emerged from a study of response to subunit inactivated influenza vaccine. V shed 3 bases, J shed 8 bases, and the junction held 7 bases outside the gene matches. From germline, CDR1 is DFQATT and CDR2 SNEGSKA (reference sequence). There are 14 residues in the CDR3. As concerns this clonotype: Its antigen remains unidentified.

Findings and limits, study-wide: The study's authors posited that every seasonal influenza vaccination enlists few new T cells.

TCRdb processed the RT-PCR reads anew with MiXCR; each CDR3 protein has one entry. The sample has roughly 500,000 distinct CDR3 sequences, under 25% seen once. These same data were also listed under a study on T cells expressing NK-cell markers. As that report states: UMIs were included in TCR beta cDNA generated by 5'RACE template switching. Sorted CD3+CD56-NKG2C+, CD3+CD56+NKG2C- and CD3+CD56+NKG2C+ T cells were the source of the TCR beta repertoires. Dominant NKG2C+ clonotypes were found to form about 1.0-7.5% of CD8+ T cells in about 6 donors. Four donors likewise had their CD3+CD56-NKG2C+ fraction led by these clonotypes.

This receptor was taken from a man between 45 and 60 years old who received an inactivated influenza vaccine. Sequenced material: CD4+ T cells sorted from PBMCs, taken approximately 13 days after vaccination. This chain joins TRBV20-1 and TRBJ1-1; 12 nucleotides match TRBD1. The CDR3 is CSASPGTGGREAFF. CDR3 DNA: TGCAGTGCTAGTCCAGGGACAGGGGGCAGGGAAGCTTTCTTT.